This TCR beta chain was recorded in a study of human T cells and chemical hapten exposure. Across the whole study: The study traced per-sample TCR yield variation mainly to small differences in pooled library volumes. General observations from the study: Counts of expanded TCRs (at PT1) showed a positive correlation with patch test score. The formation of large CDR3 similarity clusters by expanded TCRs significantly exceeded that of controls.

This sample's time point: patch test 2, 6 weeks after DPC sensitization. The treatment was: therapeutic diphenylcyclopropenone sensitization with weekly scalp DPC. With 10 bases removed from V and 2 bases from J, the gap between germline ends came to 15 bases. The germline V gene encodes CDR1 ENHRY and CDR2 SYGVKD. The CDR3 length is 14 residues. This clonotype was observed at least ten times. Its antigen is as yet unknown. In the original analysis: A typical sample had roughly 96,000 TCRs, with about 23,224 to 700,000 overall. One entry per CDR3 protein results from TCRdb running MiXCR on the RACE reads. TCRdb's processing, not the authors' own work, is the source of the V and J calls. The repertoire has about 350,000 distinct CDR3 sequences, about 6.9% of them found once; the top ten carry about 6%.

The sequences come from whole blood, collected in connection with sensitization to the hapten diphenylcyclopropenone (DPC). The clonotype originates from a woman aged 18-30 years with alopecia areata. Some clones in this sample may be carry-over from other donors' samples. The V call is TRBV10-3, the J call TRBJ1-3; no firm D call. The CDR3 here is CATRHLQAGNTIYF. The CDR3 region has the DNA TGTGCCACACGGCATCTGCAAGCTGGAAACACCATATATTTT.